Shown below are 5 T cell receptor beta chains from a single sample sequenced in a study of blood T cell repertoires in COVID-19. The data were produced by immunoSEQ multiplex PCR, yet TCRdb's version contains in-frame clones alone and is incomplete. The repertoire includes about 200,000 clones, 80% to 90% of them detected once, and about 4.9% sits in the top ten. The sequencing input was peripheral blood. The receptor set was obtained from a woman of 80 years or more with acute or convalescent COVID-19.

For this clone: Other DNA sequences in the sample encode the same CDR3. The chain carries TRBV7-2 and TRBJ2-3, with TRBD2 matching over 7 bases. The CDR3 sequence is 15 residues long. Per the germline V gene, CDR1 is SGHTA and CDR2 is FQGNSA. With V trimmed by 5 bases and J by 5 bases, 10 bases remained unmatched. The CDR3 loop reads CASSTRREGRDTQYF. For the CDR3, the DNA is TGTGCCAGCAGCACCCGGAGGGAGGGTCGAGATACGCAGTATTTT.

This chain links TRBV5-1 with TRBJ2-7; tentative D call: TRBD1 (5 bases). The V end was cut by 2 bases, the J end by 1 base, with 13 bases between. CDR3 length equals 15 residues. CDR1 and CDR2 from the germline V gene are SGHRS and YFSETQ. The CDR3 region is CASSLQAGISYEQYF. CDR3 nucleotide sequence: TGCGCCAGCAGCTTACAGGCAGGGATTTCCTACGAGCAGTACTTC.

This clone was observed a handful of times. This specimen includes other DNA sequences encoding the same CDR3. V is TRBV12-3 or TRBV12-4 and J is TRBJ2-7; D is ambiguous. Deletions cut 1 base from V and 4 bases from J, with 5 bases between. The CDR3 is 12 amino acids. The CDR3 here is CASSLGTYEQYF. In DNA form, the CDR3 reads TGTGCCAGCAGTTTAGGAACTTACGAGCAGTACTTC.

V and J are TRBV6-5 and TRBJ2-7, with unresolved D. The CDR3 extends over 12 amino acids. Germline CDR1 and CDR2: MNHEY and SVGAGI. The V end was cut by 5 bases, the J end by 3 bases, with 8 bases between. CDR3 bases: TGTGCCAGCAGTCTGACTGGCTACGAGCAGTACTTC. Translation gives CASSLTGYEQYF.

The V call is TRBV7-2, the J call TRBJ2-4; tentatively, D is TRBD2 (6 bases). Germline loops: CDR1 SGHTA, CDR2 FQGNSA. V lost 5 bases, J lost 8 bases, and 16 bases lay in between. This CDR3 region has 14 residues. The chain's CDR3 is CASSTSGLLDIQYF. The CDR3 bases are TGTGCCAGCAGCACGAGCGGGTTATTAGACATTCAGTACTTC.